Presented here are 27 T cell receptor beta chains from one specimen sequenced in a study of cytomegalovirus exposure and HLA in healthy donors. This PCR relied on a set of 60 Vbeta primers and 13 Jbeta primers. Clones were read by immunoSEQ multiplex PCR, and TCRdb kept only the in-frame ones, dropping some. This table holds approximately 75,000 clones. Specimen: PBMCs. These receptors came from a man aged 35 to 55 in good health and CMV-seronegative.

The chain couples TRBV4-1 to TRBJ2-2; 7 bases line up with TRBD2. Germline trimming cut 0 bases from V and 7 bases from J; bases unmatched to any gene: 2. The CDR3 contains 14 residues. CDR1 is MGHRA, CDR2 YSYEKL, per germline. DNA of the CDR3: TGCGCCAGCAGCCAAGAGCCTAGCGGCGGGGAGCTGTTTTTT. Protein sequence: CASSQEPSGGELFF.

About this clone: At one boundary the junction diverges from the germline segment, which might be a read error. The V gene is TRBV10-3, the J gene TRBJ1-2; D perhaps matches TRBD1 (6 bases). The CDR3 runs to 14 residues. The V gene's germline CDR1 is ENHRY and CDR2 SYGVKD. CDR3: CGISVLQGEDGYTF. The CDR3 DNA reads as TGTGGCATCAGTGTTTTACAGGGCGAGGATGGCTACACCTTC.

The chain recombines TRBV13 with TRBJ1-3, with a weak D call TRBD1 (6 bases). This CDR3 is 14 amino acids long. Trimming stripped 5 bases from V and 0 bases from J, with 8 bases between. Germline CDR1 PRHDT, CDR2 FYEKMQ (reference sequence). The CDR3 DNA is TGTGCCAGCAGCAGGGGGACCTCTGGAAACACCATATATTTT. Translating it yields CASSRGTSGNTIYF.

The chain links TRBV4-1 to TRBJ1-1, with 8 nucleotides matching TRBD1. The junction had 6 bases not matched to a gene; V was cut back by 2 bases and J by 4 bases. The CDR3 extends over 15 amino acids. CDR1 and CDR2 (germline): MGHRA, YSYEKL. The CDR3 reads CASSQRQGLGTEAFF. The CDR3 DNA is TGCGCCAGCAGCCAAAGACAGGGGCTTGGCACTGAAGCTTTCTTT.

The rearrangement joins TRBV5-1 to TRBJ1-4; 7 positions match TRBD1. The CDR3 length is 14 residues. V lost 5 bases, J lost 8 bases, and 9 bases stayed unmatched. Germline CDR1 is SGHRS and CDR2 is YFSETQ. The CDR3 DNA follows: TGCGCCAGCAGGCTCAGGGGGTCCAGGGAAAAACTGTTTTTT. Translated: CASRLRGSREKLFF.

Turning to this clone: Compared with germline, one end of the junction differs, possibly owing to a read error. J is TRBJ2-5 and V is TRBV11-3, with 13 bases that match TRBD2. The CDR3 extends over 15 amino acids. Germline loops: CDR1 SGHNT, CDR2 YENEEA. As DNA, the CDR3 is TGTGCCAGCAGCACCGGGACTAGCGGGGTAAAGATTGAGAACTTC. This sequence encodes CASSTGTSGVKIENF.

The rearrangement links TRBV14 to TRBJ1-2; D unresolved. The germline V gene encodes CDR1 SGHDN and CDR2 FVKESK. This CDR3 contains 14 residues. V was clipped by 0 bases and J by 8 bases, with 13 bases between them. CDR3 DNA: TGTGCCAGCAGCCAAGATAACGGAGGGCTGGGCTACACCTTC. It encodes CASSQDNGGLGYTF. Complete variable domain (other parts from reference TRBV14 and TRBJ1-2): EAGVTQFPSHSVIEKGQTVTLRCDPISGHDNLYWYRRVMGKEIKFLLHFVKESKQDESGMPNNRFLAERTGGTYSTLKVQPAELEDSGVYFCASSQDNGGLGYTFGSGTRLTVV.

The rearrangement joins TRBV27 to TRBJ2-7, with TRBD2 matching 11 bases. Germline CDR1 is MNHEY and CDR2 is SMNVEV (reference sequence). CDR3 length equals 17 residues. J was trimmed by 3 bases and V by 2 bases; bases with no gene match: 9. The CDR3 coding sequence is TGTGCCAGCAGTTTAAAGACTAGCGGGACGCTGGTCTACGAGCAGTACTTC. It is translated as CASSLKTSGTLVYEQYF.

V is TRBV6-4 and J is TRBJ1-2; D gene uncertain. CDR3 length: 12 residues. Germline CDR1 MRHNA, CDR2 SNTAGT. V was trimmed by 2 bases and J by 5 bases, leaving 6 bases between them. DNA of the CDR3: TGTGCCAGCAGTGACGTTACTTATGGCTACACCTTC. Translated, it gives CASSDVTYGYTF.

The chain is built from TRBV4-2 and TRBJ2-3, with D possibly matching TRBD2 (6 bases). Trimming shortened V by 5 bases and J by 1 base, and 13 bases separated the two germline ends. The V gene's germline CDR1 is LGHNA and CDR2 YNFKEQ. The CDR3 is 15 amino acids. The CDR3, as DNA: TGTGCCAGCAGCGGAGGCCCGGGGGGCACAGATACGCAGTATTTT. Residues: CASSGGPGGTDTQYF.

The V call is TRBV7-2, the J call TRBJ2-7; 9 positions agree with TRBD1. Looked up from germline, CDR1 is SGHTA and CDR2 is FQGNSA. J was trimmed by 0 bases and V by 5 bases; bases with no gene match: 8. The CDR3 loop spans 16 amino acids. In DNA, the CDR3 is TGTGCCAGCAGCGTAACCGGGACAGGGCCCTCCTACGAGCAGTACTTC. Its protein is CASSVTGTGPSYEQYF. The variable domain in full, with the rest retrieved from reference TRBV7-2 and TRBJ2-7, is GAGVSQSPSNKVTEKGKDVELRCDPISGHTALYWYRQSLGQGLEFLIYFQGNSAPDKSGLPSDRFSAERTGGSVSTLTIQRTQQEDSAVYLCASSVTGTGPSYEQYFGPGTRLTVT.

The rearrangement links TRBV30 to TRBJ2-5; 9 positions agree with TRBD1. The junction had 17 bases not matched to a gene; V was cut back by 4 bases and J by 11 bases. The CDR3 covers 15 residues. CDR1 and CDR2 from the germline V gene are GTSNPN and SVGIG (reference sequence). In DNA form, the CDR3 reads TGTGCCTGGAACCTCGGACAGGGGTCCCGGGAGGAGCAGTACTTC. It translates to CAWNLGQGSREEQYF.

This rearrangement joins TRBV5-8 to TRBJ2-5; 11 bases match TRBD2. Looked up from germline, CDR1 is SGHTS and CDR2 is YDEGEE. J gave up 4 bases and V 0 bases, and 2 bases lay outside the gene matches. The CDR3 has 15 residues. The CDR3 region has the DNA TGTGCCAGCAGCTTGGGCCTAGCGGGGGGAGAGACCCAGTACTTC. Translation: CASSLGLAGGETQYF.

This chain connects TRBV14 to TRBJ2-1, with 9 positions matching TRBD2. Germline loops: CDR1 SGHDN, CDR2 FVKESK. V shed 4 bases and J 5 bases; nucleotides not matched to a gene: 9. The CDR3 contains 16 residues. Written as DNA, the CDR3 is TGTGCCAGCAGCCCCAACGGGCGGGGGGGAGACAATGAGCAGTTCTTC. As protein: CASSPNGRGGDNEQFF. Supplemented by reference TRBV14 and TRBJ2-1, the full variable domain reads EAGVTQFPSHSVIEKGQTVTLRCDPISGHDNLYWYRRVMGKEIKFLLHFVKESKQDESGMPNNRFLAERTGGTYSTLKVQPAELEDSGVYFCASSPNGRGGDNEQFFGPGTRLTVL.

V usage is TRBV5-1 and J usage is TRBJ2-1; 9 bases line up with TRBD1. This CDR3 is 15 amino acids long. After removal of 4 bases from V and 9 bases from J, the junction contained 11 bases not matched to a gene. Per the germline V gene, CDR1 is SGHRS and CDR2 is YFSETQ. The chain's CDR3 is CASSDTAGTGLEQFF. CDR3 DNA: TGCGCCAGCAGCGACACGGCCGGGACAGGGCTTGAGCAGTTCTTC. Full variable domain (remainder filled in from reference TRBV5-1 and TRBJ2-1): KAGVTQTPRYLIKTRGQQVTLSCSPISGHRSVSWYQQTPGQGLQFLFEYFSETQRNKGNFPGRFSGRQFSNSRSEMNVSTLELGDSALYLCASSDTAGTGLEQFFGPGTRLTVL.

J is TRBJ2-7 and V is TRBV28; no clear D gene. The germline gives CDR1 MDHEN, CDR2 SYDVKM. Trimming removed 3 bases at V and 4 bases at J, with 10 bases between. This CDR3 region has 13 residues. Here the CDR3 DNA reads TGTGCCAGCAGTTTCCTATCCCCTTACGAGCAGTACTTC. This translates into CASSFLSPYEQYF.

This chain joins TRBV5-1 and TRBJ2-7; TRBD1 agrees at 8 bases. This CDR3 is built from 14 residues. Trimming at V came to 4 bases and at J to 6 bases, leaving 9 bases not matched to a gene. The V gene's germline CDR1 is SGHRS and CDR2 YFSETQ. Here the CDR3 DNA reads TGCGCCAGCAGCATACGACAGGGGCCGGGCGAGCAGTACTTC. Translation: CASSIRQGPGEQYF.

The genes are TRBV5-1 and TRBJ2-3; 9 nucleotides line up with TRBD2. J gave up 6 bases and V 4 bases, and 6 bases lay outside the gene matches. The CDR3 extends over 14 amino acids. Germline loops: CDR1 SGHRS, CDR2 YFSETQ. The CDR3 reads CASSPGTSWDTQYF. CDR3 bases: TGCGCCAGCAGCCCGGGGACTAGCTGGGATACGCAGTATTTT.

V is TRBV19 and J is TRBJ2-1, with 8 bases lining up with TRBD2. Germline V gene sequence: CDR1 LNHDA, CDR2 SQIVND (reference sequence). The V segment lost 4 bases and the J segment 7 bases; nucleotides outside the gene matches: 6. The CDR3 has 14 amino acids. CDR3 nucleotides: TGTGCCAGTAGTACCCGGGGGGGAGGGAATGAGCAGTTCTTC. This translates into CASSTRGGGNEQFF.

This chain joins TRBV7-2 and TRBJ1-4; perhaps TRBD1 as D (5 bases). Deletions cut 5 bases from V and 4 bases from J, with 14 bases between. Germline assignment: CDR1 SGHTA and CDR2 FQGNSA. The CDR3 has 15 amino acids. CDR3 DNA: TGTGCCAGCAGCCCCCAGGGTTCCCTTAATGAAAAACTGTTTTTT. It is translated as CASSPQGSLNEKLFF.

The genes are TRBV28 and TRBJ2-4, with 8 bases fitting TRBD1. V gave up 1 base and J gave up 6 bases; unmatched junction bases: 5. Germline values: CDR1 MDHEN, CDR2 SYDVKM. There are 15 residues in the CDR3. CDR3 sequence (DNA): TGTGCCAGCAGTTTATCCCTTGGACAGGGAAACATTCAGTACTTC. Protein: CASSLSLGQGNIQYF.

This chain links TRBV5-6 with TRBJ1-3; D is undetermined. From germline, CDR1 is SGHDT and CDR2 YYEEEE. There are 15 residues in the CDR3. The ends were cut back, 4 bases at V and 0 bases at J, with 11 bases in the middle. This chain's CDR3 is CASSNRFSSGNTIYF. CDR3 coding DNA: TGTGCCAGCAGCAACAGATTCAGCTCTGGAAACACCATATATTTT.

CDR3 coding DNA: TGTGCCAGCAGCCCGGAGGGACGTACGCAGTATTTT. This translates into CASSPEGRTQYF. The genes are TRBV9 and TRBJ2-3; D possibly corresponds to TRBD2 (6 bases). CDR3 length equals 12 residues. The germline CDR1 and CDR2 sequences are SGDLS and YYNGEE. Trimming stripped 4 bases from V and 8 bases from J, with 11 bases between. Complete variable domain (other parts from reference TRBV9 and TRBJ2-3): DSGVTQTPKHLITATGQRVTLRCSPRSGDLSVYWYQQSLDQGLQFLIQYYNGEERAKGNILERFSAQQFPDLHSELNLSSLELGDSALYFCASSPEGRTQYFGPGTRLTVL.

The V call is TRBV18, the J call TRBJ1-2; 7 bases match TRBD1. Trimming removed 2 bases from V and 6 bases from J; junction bases left unmatched: 6. This CDR3 contains 14 residues. Germline lookup yields CDR1 KGHSH and CDR2 LQKENI. The CDR3 region has the DNA TGTGCCAGCTCACCATTGACAGGGTCGGATGGCTACACCTTC. It encodes CASSPLTGSDGYTF.

J is TRBJ2-7 and V is TRBV10-1, with a tentative D call TRBD2 (6 bases). The CDR3 totals 15 residues. CDR1 is WNHNN and CDR2 is SYGVQD in the germline V gene (reference sequence). With 0 bases removed from V and 7 bases from J, the gap between germline ends came to 16 bases. The CDR3 bases are TGCGCCAGCAGTGAGTCTGGGGGACTGTCTCGGGAGCAGTACTTC. This codes for CASSESGGLSREQYF.

The gene calls are TRBV4-2 and TRBJ2-1; 9 nucleotides agree with TRBD1. Germline V gives CDR1 LGHNA, CDR2 YNFKEQ. Losses at the gene ends were 5 bases for V and 8 bases for J; bases not matched to a gene: 7. The CDR3 totals 14 residues. The CDR3 nucleotides read TGTGCCAGCAGCGGGGGACAGGGTCGGTATGAGCAGTTCTTC. Translated, it gives CASSGGQGRYEQFF.

The rearrangement uses TRBV7-9 and TRBJ2-1; the D gene is possibly TRBD1 (5 bases). This CDR3 has 19 amino acids. V dropped 1 base and J dropped 0 bases, with 19 bases sitting between them. CDR1 and CDR2 (germline): SEHNR, FQNEAQ (reference sequence). This chain's CDR3 is CASSLVRIGHLSSYNEQFF. The CDR3 region has the DNA TGTGCCAGCAGCTTAGTTCGAATCGGACACCTGAGCTCCTACAATGAGCAGTTCTTC. The entire variable domain, with the rest obtained from reference TRBV7-9 and TRBJ2-1, is as follows: DTGVSQNPRHKITKRGQNVTFRCDPISEHNRLYWYRQTLGQGPEFLTYFQNEAQLEKSRLLSDRFSAERPKGSFSTLEIQRTEQGDSAMYLCASSLVRIGHLSSYNEQFFGPGTRLTVL.